Included here is one TCR beta chain sequence, with context. The data derive from a study of blood T cell repertoires in COVID-19. Study at large: Samples representing acute and convalescent COVID-19 were sourced from the United States, Italy and Spain.

Data came from immunoSEQ multiplex PCR; TCRdb stores just in-frame clones and leaves some out. The repertoire holds about 200,000 clones, roughly 90% seen once, with about 4% in the top ten. V dropped 0 bases and J dropped 6; count of bases not matched to a gene: 11. The CDR3 spans 16 residues. Germline V gives CDR1 SGHRS, CDR2 YFSETQ. The sample consisted of PBMCs or T cells enriched from blood (not recorded which). The clonotype was recovered from a woman under 40 with acute COVID-19. The chain combines TRBV5-1 with TRBJ2-7, with 8 bases aligning to TRBD1. Here the CDR3 DNA reads TGCGCCAGCAGCTTGGATTCTGGGACAGGTATTATCGAGCAGTACTTC. It encodes CASSLDSGTGIIEQYF.